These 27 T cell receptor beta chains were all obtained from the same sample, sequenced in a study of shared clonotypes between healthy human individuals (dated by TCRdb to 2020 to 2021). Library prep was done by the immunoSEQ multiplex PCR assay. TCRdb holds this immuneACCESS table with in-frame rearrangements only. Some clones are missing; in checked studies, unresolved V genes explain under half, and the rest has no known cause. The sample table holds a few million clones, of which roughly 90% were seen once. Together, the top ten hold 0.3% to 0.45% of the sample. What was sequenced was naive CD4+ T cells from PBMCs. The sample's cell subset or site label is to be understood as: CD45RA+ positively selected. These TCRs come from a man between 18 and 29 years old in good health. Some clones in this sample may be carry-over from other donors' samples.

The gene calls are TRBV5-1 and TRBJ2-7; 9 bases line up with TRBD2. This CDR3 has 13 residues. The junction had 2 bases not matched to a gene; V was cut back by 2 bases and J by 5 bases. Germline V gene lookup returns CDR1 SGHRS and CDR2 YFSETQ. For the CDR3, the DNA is TGCGCCAGCAGCTTCCGGACTAGCGACGAGCAGTACTTC. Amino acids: CASSFRTSDEQYF.

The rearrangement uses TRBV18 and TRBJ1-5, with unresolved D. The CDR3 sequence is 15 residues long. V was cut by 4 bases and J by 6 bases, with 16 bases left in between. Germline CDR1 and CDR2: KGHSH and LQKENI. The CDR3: CASSRTGYVGQPQHF. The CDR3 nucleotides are TGTGCCAGCTCACGGACGGGATATGTGGGTCAGCCCCAGCATTTT.

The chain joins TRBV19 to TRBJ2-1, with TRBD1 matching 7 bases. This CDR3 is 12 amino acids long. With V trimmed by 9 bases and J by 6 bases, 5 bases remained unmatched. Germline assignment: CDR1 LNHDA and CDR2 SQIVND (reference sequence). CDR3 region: CASRDSRNEQFF. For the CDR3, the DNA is TGTGCCAGCCGGGACAGTCGCAATGAGCAGTTCTTC.

The CDR3 sequence: CAAETGGGPLYSNQPQHF. CDR3 in DNA: TGTGCCGCTGAAACCGGGGGAGGGCCTCTCTATAGCAATCAGCCCCAGCATTTT. The V and J genes are TRBV28 and TRBJ1-5, with TRBD1 as a possible D gene (5 bases). Germline V gives CDR1 MDHEN, CDR2 SYDVKM. The CDR3 spans 18 residues. Trimming removed 11 bases at V and 0 bases at J, with 26 bases between.

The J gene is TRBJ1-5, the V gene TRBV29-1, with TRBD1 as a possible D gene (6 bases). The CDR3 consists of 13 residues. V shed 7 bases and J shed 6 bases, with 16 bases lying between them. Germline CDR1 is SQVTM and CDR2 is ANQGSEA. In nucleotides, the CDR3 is TGCAGCGCTCAAGGAACAGGGAGTCAGCCCCAGCATTTT. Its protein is CSAQGTGSQPQHF.

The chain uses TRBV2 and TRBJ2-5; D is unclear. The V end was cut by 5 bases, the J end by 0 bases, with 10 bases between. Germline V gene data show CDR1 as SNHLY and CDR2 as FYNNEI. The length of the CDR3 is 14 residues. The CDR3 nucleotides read TGTGCCAGCAGTCTCCGCCACAACCAAGAGACCCAGTACTTC. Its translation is CASSLRHNQETQYF.

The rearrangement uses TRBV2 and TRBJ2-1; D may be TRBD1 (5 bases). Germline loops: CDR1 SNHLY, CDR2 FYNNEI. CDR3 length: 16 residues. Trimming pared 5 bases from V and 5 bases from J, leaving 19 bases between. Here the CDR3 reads CASSRIRLGLDNEQFF. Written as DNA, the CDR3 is TGTGCCAGCAGTCGCATCCGGTTGGGGCTCGACAATGAGCAGTTCTTC. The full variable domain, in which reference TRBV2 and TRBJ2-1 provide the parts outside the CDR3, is EPEVTQTPSHQVTQMGQEVILRCVPISNHLYFYWYRQILGQKVEFLVSFYNNEISEKSEIFDDQFSVERPDGSNFTLKIRSTKLEDSAMYFCASSRIRLGLDNEQFFGPGTRLTVL.

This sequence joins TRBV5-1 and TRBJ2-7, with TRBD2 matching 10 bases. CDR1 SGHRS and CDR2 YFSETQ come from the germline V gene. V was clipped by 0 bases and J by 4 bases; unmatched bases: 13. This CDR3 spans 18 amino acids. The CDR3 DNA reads TGCGCCAGCAGCTTGGCTGGGAGGAGCGGGAGGGCCGTGTACGAGCAGTACTTC. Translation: CASSLAGRSGRAVYEQYF.

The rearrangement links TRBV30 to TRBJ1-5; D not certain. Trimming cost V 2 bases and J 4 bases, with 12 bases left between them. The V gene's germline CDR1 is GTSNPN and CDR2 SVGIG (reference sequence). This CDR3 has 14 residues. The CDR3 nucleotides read TGTGCCTGGAGTAAAGTGTTAATTAATCAGCCCCAGCATTTT. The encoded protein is CAWSKVLINQPQHF. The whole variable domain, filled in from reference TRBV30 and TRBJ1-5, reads SQTIHQWPATLVQPVGSPLSLECTVEGTSNPNLYWYRQAAGRGLQLLFYSVGIGQISSEVPQNLSASRPQDRQFILSSKKLLLSDSGFYLCAWSKVLINQPQHFGDGTRLSIL.

The CDR3 sequence is CASSRGVPGELFF. The CDR3 DNA is TGTGCCAGCAGCCGAGGAGTGCCCGGGGAGCTGTTTTTT. The chain carries TRBV11-3 and TRBJ2-2; D not resolved. CDR3 length: 13 amino acids. The ends were cut back, 5 bases at V and 6 bases at J, with 10 bases in the middle. Per germline, CDR1 SGHNT and CDR2 YENEEA.

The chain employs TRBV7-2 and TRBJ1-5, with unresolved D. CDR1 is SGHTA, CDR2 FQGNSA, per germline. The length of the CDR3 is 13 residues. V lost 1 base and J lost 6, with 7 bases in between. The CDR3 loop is CASSLDVSQPQHF. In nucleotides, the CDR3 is TGTGCCAGCAGCTTAGACGTTAGTCAGCCCCAGCATTTT.

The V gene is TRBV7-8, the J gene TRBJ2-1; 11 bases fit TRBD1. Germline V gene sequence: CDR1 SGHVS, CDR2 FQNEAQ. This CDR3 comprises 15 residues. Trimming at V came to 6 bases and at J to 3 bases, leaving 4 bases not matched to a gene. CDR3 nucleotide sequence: TGTGCCAGCAGGCCGGACAGGGGGCACTACAATGAGCAGTTCTTC. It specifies CASRPDRGHYNEQFF. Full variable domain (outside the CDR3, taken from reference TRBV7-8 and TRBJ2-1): GAGVSQSPRYKVAKRGQDVALRCDPISGHVSLFWYQQALGQGPEFLTYFQNEAQLDKSGLPSDRFFAERPEGSVSTLKIQRTQQEDSAVYLCASRPDRGHYNEQFFGPGTRLTVL.

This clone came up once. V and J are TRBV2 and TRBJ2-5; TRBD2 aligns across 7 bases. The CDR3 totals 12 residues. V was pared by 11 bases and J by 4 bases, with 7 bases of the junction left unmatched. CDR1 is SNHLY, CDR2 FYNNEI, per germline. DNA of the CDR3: TGTGCCGCACGGCGGGAGATAGAGACCCAGTACTTC. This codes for CAARREIETQYF.

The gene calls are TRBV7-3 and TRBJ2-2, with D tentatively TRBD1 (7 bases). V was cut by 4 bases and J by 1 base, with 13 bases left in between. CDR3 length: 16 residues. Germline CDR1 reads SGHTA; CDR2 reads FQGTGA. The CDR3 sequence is CASSSQGGENTGELFF. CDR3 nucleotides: TGTGCCAGCAGCTCCCAGGGGGGCGAGAACACCGGGGAGCTGTTTTTT.

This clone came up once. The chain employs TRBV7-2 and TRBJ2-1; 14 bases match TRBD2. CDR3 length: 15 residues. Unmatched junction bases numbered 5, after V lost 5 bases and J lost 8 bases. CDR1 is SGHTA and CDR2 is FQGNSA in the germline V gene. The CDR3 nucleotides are TGTGCCAGCAGCCTCGGGACTAGCGGGAGCCATGAGCAGTTCTTC. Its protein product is CASSLGTSGSHEQFF.

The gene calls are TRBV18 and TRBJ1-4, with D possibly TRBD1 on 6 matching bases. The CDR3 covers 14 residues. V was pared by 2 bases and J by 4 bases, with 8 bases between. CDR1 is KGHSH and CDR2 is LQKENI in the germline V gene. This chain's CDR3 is CASSPWTDNEKLFF. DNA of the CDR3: TGTGCCAGCTCACCATGGACAGATAATGAAAAACTGTTTTTT.

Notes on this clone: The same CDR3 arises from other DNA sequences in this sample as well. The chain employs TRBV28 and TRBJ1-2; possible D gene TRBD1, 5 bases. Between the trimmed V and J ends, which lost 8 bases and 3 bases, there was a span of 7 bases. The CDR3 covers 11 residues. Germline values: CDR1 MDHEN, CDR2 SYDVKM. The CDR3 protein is CASRGDYGYTF. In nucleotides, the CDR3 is TGTGCCAGCCGAGGGGACTATGGCTACACCTTC.

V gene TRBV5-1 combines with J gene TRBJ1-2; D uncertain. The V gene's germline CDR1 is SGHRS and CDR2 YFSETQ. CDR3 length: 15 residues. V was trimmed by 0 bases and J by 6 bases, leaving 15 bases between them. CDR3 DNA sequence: TGCGCCAGCAGCTTGGAGGCCCGACTTGGGCATGGCTACACCTTC. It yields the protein CASSLEARLGHGYTF.

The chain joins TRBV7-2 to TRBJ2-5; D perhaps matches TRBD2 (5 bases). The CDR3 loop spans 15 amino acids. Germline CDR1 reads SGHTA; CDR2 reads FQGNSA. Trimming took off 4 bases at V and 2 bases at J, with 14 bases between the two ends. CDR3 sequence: CASSSQTRVQETQYF. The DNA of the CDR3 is TGTGCCAGCAGCTCCCAAACTAGGGTACAAGAGACCCAGTACTTC.

The CDR3 bases are TGTGCCAGCAGCTGGGAGGGGCGGACCCTCACAGATACGCAGTATTTT. Encoded protein: CASSWEGRTLTDTQYF. The genes are TRBV7-2 and TRBJ2-3; 7 positions match TRBD2. The V segment lost 4 bases and the J segment 2 bases; nucleotides outside the gene matches: 9. Germline V lookup: CDR1 SGHTA, CDR2 FQGNSA. This CDR3 region has 16 residues.

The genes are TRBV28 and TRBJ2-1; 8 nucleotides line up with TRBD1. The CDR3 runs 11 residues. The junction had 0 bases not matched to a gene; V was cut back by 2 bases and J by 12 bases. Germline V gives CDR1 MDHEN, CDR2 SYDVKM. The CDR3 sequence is CASSLGTGQFF. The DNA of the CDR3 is TGTGCCAGCAGTTTAGGGACAGGGCAGTTCTTC. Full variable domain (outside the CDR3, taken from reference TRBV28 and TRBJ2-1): DVKVTQSSRYLVKRTGEKVFLECVQDMDHENMFWYRQDPGLGLRLIYFSYDVKMKEKGDIPEGYSVSREKKERFSLILESASTNQTSMYLCASSLGTGQFFGPGTRLTVL.

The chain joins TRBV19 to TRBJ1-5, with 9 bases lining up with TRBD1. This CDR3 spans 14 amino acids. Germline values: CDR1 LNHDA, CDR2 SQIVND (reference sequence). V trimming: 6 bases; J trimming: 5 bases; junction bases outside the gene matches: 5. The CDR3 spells CASSLTGGYQPQHF. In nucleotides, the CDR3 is TGTGCCAGTAGCCTGACAGGGGGTTATCAGCCCCAGCATTTT.

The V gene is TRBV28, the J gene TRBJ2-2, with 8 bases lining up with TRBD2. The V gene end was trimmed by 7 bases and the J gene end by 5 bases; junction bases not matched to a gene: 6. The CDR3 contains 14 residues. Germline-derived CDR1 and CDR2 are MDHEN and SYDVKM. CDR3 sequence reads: CASTSGSGTGELFF. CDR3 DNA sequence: TGTGCCAGCACAAGCGGGAGTGGAACCGGGGAGCTGTTTTTT.

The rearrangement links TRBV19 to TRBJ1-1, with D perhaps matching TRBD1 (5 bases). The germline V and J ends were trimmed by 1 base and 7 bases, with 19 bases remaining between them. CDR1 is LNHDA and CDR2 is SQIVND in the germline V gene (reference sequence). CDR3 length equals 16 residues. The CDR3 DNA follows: TGTGCCAGTAGTATAGCTTGGAGGGACTGGGACGATGAAGCTTTCTTT. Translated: CASSIAWRDWDDEAFF.

The CDR3 sequence: CATSRGDLGNQPQHF. The CDR3 region has the DNA TGTGCCACCAGCAGGGGGGACTTGGGCAATCAGCCCCAGCATTTT. This chain joins TRBV15 and TRBJ1-5; D possibly corresponds to TRBD1 (5 bases). Trimming took 3 bases from V and 2 from J, leaving 11 bases between them. The CDR3 loop spans 15 amino acids. The germline CDR1 and CDR2 sequences are LNHNV and YYDKDF (reference sequence).

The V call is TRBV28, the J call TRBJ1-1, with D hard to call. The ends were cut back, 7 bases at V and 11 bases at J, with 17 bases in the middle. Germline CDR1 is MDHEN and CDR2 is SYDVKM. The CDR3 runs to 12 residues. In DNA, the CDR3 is TGTGCCAGCAACGGGGTACCCCTGCGGGCTTTCTTT. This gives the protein CASNGVPLRAFF.

The CDR3 nucleotides are TGTGCCAGCAGCAAAGAGGGGGGCGGCTCCTACAATGAGCAGTTCTTC. Encoded protein: CASSKEGGGSYNEQFF. V usage is TRBV9 and J usage is TRBJ2-1; D is possibly TRBD1 or TRBD2 (6 bases each). With 4 bases removed from V and 0 bases from J, the gap between germline ends came to 14 bases. The germline V gene has CDR1 SGDLS and CDR2 YYNGEE. The CDR3 covers 16 residues.